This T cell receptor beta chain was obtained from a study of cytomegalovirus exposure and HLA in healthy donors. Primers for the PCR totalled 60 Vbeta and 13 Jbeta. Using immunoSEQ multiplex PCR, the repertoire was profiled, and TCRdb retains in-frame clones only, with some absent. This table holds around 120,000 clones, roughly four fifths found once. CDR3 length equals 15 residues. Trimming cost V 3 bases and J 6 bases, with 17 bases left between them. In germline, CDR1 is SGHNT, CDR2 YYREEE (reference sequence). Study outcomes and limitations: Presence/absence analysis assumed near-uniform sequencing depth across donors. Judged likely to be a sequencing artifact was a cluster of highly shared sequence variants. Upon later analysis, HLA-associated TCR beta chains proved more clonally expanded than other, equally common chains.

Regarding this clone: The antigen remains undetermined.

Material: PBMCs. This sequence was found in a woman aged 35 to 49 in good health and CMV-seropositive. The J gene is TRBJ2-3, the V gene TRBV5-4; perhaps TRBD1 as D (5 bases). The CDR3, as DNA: TGTGCCAGCAGCTCCGGTCCCCAGGGAAGGGATACGCAGTATTTT. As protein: CASSSGPQGRDTQYF.